The 8 T cell receptor beta chains listed next were all sequenced from one sample in a study of human T cells and chemical hapten exposure. Time point specified: pre-sensitization, week 0. Treatment defined: therapeutic diphenylcyclopropenone sensitization with weekly scalp DPC. TCRdb reprocessed the RACE reads with MiXCR, giving one entry per CDR3 protein. The sample holds 240,000 or so distinct CDR3 sequences, 7.5% to 10% seen once. The source material was whole blood, sampled in connection with sensitization to the hapten diphenylcyclopropenone (DPC). The receptors shown here come from a woman between 35 and 50 years old with alopecia areata. Some clones in this sample may be carry-over from other donors' samples.

This clonotype has more than one count but fewer than ten. The V call is TRBV7-9, the J call TRBJ1-4, with D tentatively TRBD1 (5 bases). This CDR3 region has 15 residues. Germline CDR1 SEHNR, CDR2 FQNEAQ (reference sequence). V lost 5 bases and J lost 1, with 11 bases in between. In DNA, the CDR3 is TGTGCCAGCAGCCAGCCGGGGCTAACTAATGAAAAACTGTTTTTT. It translates to CASSQPGLTNEKLFF.

Only a few counts were recorded for this clonotype. This chain uses TRBV29-1 with TRBJ2-1; D gene uncertain. Germline CDR1 SQVTM, CDR2 ANQGSEA. There are 13 residues in the CDR3. Trimming shortened V by 5 bases and J by 2 bases, and 10 bases separated the two germline ends. The CDR3 protein is CSVWGQAYNEQFF. The CDR3, as DNA: TGCAGCGTTTGGGGTCAGGCCTACAATGAGCAGTTCTTC.

This clonotype was observed a few times. The chain is built from TRBV12-3 or TRBV12-4 and TRBJ2-3, with D unresolved. The V gene lost 5 bases and the J gene lost 2 bases, with 11 bases spanning the gap. This CDR3 comprises 14 residues. CDR3: CASSGEGSTDTQYF. DNA of the CDR3: TGTGCCAGCAGTGGAGAAGGGTCCACAGATACGCAGTATTTT.

J is TRBJ1-5 and V is TRBV12-3 or TRBV12-4; a possible D gene is TRBD1 (5 bases). Trimming stripped 4 bases from V and 13 bases from J, with 20 bases between. The CDR3 consists of 14 residues. CDR3 nucleotide sequence: TGTGCCAGCAGTTCACCCTCCCCCGCGGGACCTCAGCATTTT. The encoded protein is CASSSPSPAGPQHF.

The chain has TRBV11-2 and TRBJ1-6; D not resolved. This CDR3 is built from 17 residues. The V gene's germline CDR1 is SGHAT and CDR2 FQNNGV. With 0 bases removed from V and 8 bases from J, the gap between germline ends came to 17 bases. Here the CDR3 reads CASSLDPAGIWDSPLHF. Here the CDR3 DNA reads TGTGCCAGCAGCTTAGATCCGGCGGGGATTTGGGATTCACCCCTCCACTTT.

The chain uses TRBV7-9 and TRBJ1-5, with a tentative D call TRBD1 (6 bases). Trimming took off 3 bases at V and 1 base at J, with 10 bases between the two ends. The CDR3 totals 15 residues. The V gene's germline CDR1 is SEHNR and CDR2 FQNEAQ (reference sequence). The CDR3 nucleotides are TGTGCCAGCAGCTTTCAGGGGCCGAGCAATCAGCCCCAGCATTTT. It yields the protein CASSFQGPSNQPQHF.

This clonotype was seen ten or more times. The chain carries TRBV18 and TRBJ1-1; 10 nucleotides match TRBD1. The V and J ends lost 0 bases and 1 base, in that order; junction bases with no gene match: 5. Germline V gives CDR1 KGHSH, CDR2 LQKENI. This CDR3 comprises 17 residues. This chain's CDR3 is CASSPPGQGVQNTEAFF. The DNA for the CDR3 is TGTGCCAGCTCACCACCCGGACAGGGGGTTCAGAACACTGAAGCTTTCTTT.

The rearrangement uses TRBV7-3 and TRBJ2-5; a possible D gene is TRBD1 (6 bases). V was shortened by 0 bases and J by 5 bases, with 13 bases between the two germline ends. The CDR3 has 15 amino acids. The germline gives CDR1 SGHTA, CDR2 FQGTGA. CDR3 protein: CASSLTGGVGETQYF. CDR3 nucleotide sequence: TGTGCCAGCAGCTTAACAGGGGGAGTCGGTGAGACCCAGTACTTC.